One T cell receptor beta chain is described in this entry. Naive-designated CD8 cells lacked CD45RO, were positively enriched for CCR7, and omitted terminally differentiated effector memory CD45RA+ cells. Trimming left V 10 bases short and J 1 base short, with 20 bases between. The CDR3 consists of 17 residues. Germline V gene data show CDR1 as MDHEN and CDR2 as SYDVKM. The entry originates in a study of shared clonotypes between healthy human individuals. The method was immunoSEQ multiplex PCR; TCRdb's version includes in-frame clones alone and lacks a portion of them. The sample includes roughly 2,000,000 clones, about 93% seen only once; the top ten take around 1.7%.

The sequenced material came from naive CD8+ T cells from PBMCs. The genes are TRBV28 and TRBJ2-6; D is uncertain. The TCR comes from a man aged 18 to 29 in good health. Some clones in this sample may be carry-over from other donors' samples. The CDR3: CATGEWQATSGANVLTF. The CDR3 bases are TGTGCCACCGGAGAGTGGCAGGCGACTTCTGGGGCCAACGTCCTGACTTTC. Full variable domain (remainder filled in from reference TRBV28 and TRBJ2-6): DVKVTQSSRYLVKRTGEKVFLECVQDMDHENMFWYRQDPGLGLRLIYFSYDVKMKEKGDIPEGYSVSREKKERFSLILESASTNQTSMYLCATGEWQATSGANVLTFGAGSRLTVL.